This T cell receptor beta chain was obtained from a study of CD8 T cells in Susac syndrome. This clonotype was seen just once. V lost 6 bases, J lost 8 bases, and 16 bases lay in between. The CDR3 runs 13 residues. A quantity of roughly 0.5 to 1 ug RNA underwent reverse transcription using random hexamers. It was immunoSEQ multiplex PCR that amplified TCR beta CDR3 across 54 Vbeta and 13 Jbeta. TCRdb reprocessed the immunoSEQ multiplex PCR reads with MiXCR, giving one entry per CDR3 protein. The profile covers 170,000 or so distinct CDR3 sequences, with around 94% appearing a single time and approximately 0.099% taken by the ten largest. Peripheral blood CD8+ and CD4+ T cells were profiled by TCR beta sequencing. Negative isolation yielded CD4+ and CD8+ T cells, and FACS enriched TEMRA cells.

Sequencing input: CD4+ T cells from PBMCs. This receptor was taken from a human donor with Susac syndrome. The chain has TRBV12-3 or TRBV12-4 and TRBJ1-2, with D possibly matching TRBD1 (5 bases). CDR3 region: CASRPTGVWGYTF. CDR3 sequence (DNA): TGTGCCAGCAGACCTACAGGTGTCTGGGGCTACACCTTC.